The following is a TCR beta chain sequence with its context. Sequenced by immunoSEQ multiplex PCR; TCRdb stores in-frame clones only, minus some. Counted here are a few million clones, under 95% occurring once; the ten biggest clones make up about 0.41%. Trimming removed 6 bases at V and 4 bases at J, with 12 bases between. Per the germline V gene, CDR1 is MNHEY and CDR2 is SVGAGI. The CDR3 sequence is 13 residues long. The sample originates from a study of shared clonotypes between healthy human individuals. The chain employs TRBV6-5 and TRBJ1-2; D is unresolved. The specimen sequenced was naive CD4+ T cells from PBMCs. The subset here: CD45RA+ positively selected. The TCR was taken from a man between 18 and 35 years old in good health. Some clones in this sample may be carry-over from other donors' samples. This CDR3 is CASSLSWGYGYTF. Written as DNA, the CDR3 is TGTGCCAGCAGCCTATCCTGGGGCTATGGCTACACCTTC.